This is a list of T cell receptor beta chains from one sample in a study of cytomegalovirus exposure and HLA in healthy donors. The assay was immunoSEQ multiplex PCR, and TCRdb's table has in-frame clones only and misses some. The table lists under 400,000 clones, 86% of them singletons. Sequencing was carried out using PBMCs. The source is a woman between 18 and 29 years old in good health and CMV-seronegative. Each CDR3 is given with its conserved first and last residue. The order of the fields is clone size, V gene, J gene, D gene, CDR3 protein, CDR3 DNA. The D gene is left open where the match is weak. Clone size is shown for a subset of rows, as once, few, many or a class of expanded clone.

-	TRBV5-1	TRBJ1-6	TRBD1	CASSDRQGSNSPLHF	TGCGCCAGCAGCGATCGACAGGGGTCAAATTCACCCCTCCACTTT
-	TRBV9	TRBJ1-2	-	CASSPTTSRTGGYTF	TGTGCCAGCAGCCCCACGACAAGCCGGACGGGAGGCTACACCTTC
once	TRBV30	TRBJ2-3	-	CAWSGIDTQYF	TGTGCCTGGAGTGGTATAGATACGCAGTATTTT
-	TRBV29-1	TRBJ2-1	TRBD1	CSGNDRDNEQFF	TGCAGCGGGAATGACAGGGACAATGAGCAGTTCTTC
-	TRBV25-1	TRBJ2-3	-	CASCLSGTDTQYF	TGTGCCAGCTGCCTTAGTGGCACAGATACGCAGTATTTT
-	TRBV28	TRBJ2-7	TRBD1	CASSKLTGTGVYEQYF	TGTGCCAGCAGTAAACTAACCGGGACAGGGGTCTACGAGCAGTACTTC
-	TRBV2	TRBJ1-2	-	CASSAFPGGPTF	TGTGCCAGCAGTGCTTTCCCTGGCGGCCCCACCTTC
-	TRBV7-2	TRBJ1-2	TRBD1	CASSLIGGQGYTF	TGTGCCAGCAGCTTAATAGGGGGCCAGGGCTACACCTTC
-	TRBV7-9	TRBJ2-3	-	CASSLPSVDTQYF	TGTGCCAGCAGCCTACCTTCTGTGGATACGCAGTATTTT
-	TRBV5-1	TRBJ2-1	-	CASSLASGTEQFF	TGCGCCAGCAGCTTGGCCTCCGGGACAGAGCAGTTCTTC
-	TRBV2	TRBJ2-3	TRBD1	CASSPGTGRADTQYF	TGTGCCAGCAGTCCCGGGACAGGGAGGGCAGATACGCAGTATTTT
-	TRBV29-1	TRBJ2-1	-	CSVEGVRGSEQFF	TGCAGCGTTGAAGGAGTAAGGGGTAGTGAGCAGTTCTTC
-	TRBV6-1	TRBJ1-2	TRBD1	CASSGLIDRDYGYTF	TGTGCCAGCAGTGGATTGATCGACAGGGACTATGGCTACACCTTC
-	TRBV28	TRBJ2-7	-	CASSLTSEPSPVF	TGTGCCAGCAGCTTAACGTCGGAGCCCTCTCCGGTATTC
-	TRBV28	TRBJ2-7	TRBD2	CASSFSGLAGALWYF	TGTGCCAGCAGTTTTTCGGGCCTAGCGGGGGCCCTGTGGTACTTC
-	TRBV5-1	TRBJ2-2	-	CASSFRTSTGELFF	TGCGCCAGCAGCTTCCGGACTTCCACCGGGGAGCTGTTTTTT
-	TRBV30	TRBJ2-7	-	CAWSVGPGTYEQYF	TGTGCCTGGAGTGTGGGGCCAGGGACCTACGAGCAGTACTTC
-	TRBV5-4	TRBJ2-7	-	CASSLGPEGSRYEQYF	TGTGCCAGCAGCTTGGGTCCGGAGGGCTCCCGCTACGAGCAGTACTTC
-	TRBV27	TRBJ2-5	TRBD2	CASSSGSTRSETQYF	TGTGCCAGCTCAAGCGGGAGTACTCGGTCAGAGACCCAGTACTTC
-	TRBV9	TRBJ2-7	-	CASSAFSGTTSYEQYF	TGTGCCAGCAGCGCCTTCTCCGGGACAACTTCCTACGAGCAGTACTTC
-	TRBV5-1	TRBJ1-1	TRBD1	CASSREYRDRTEAFF	TGCGCCAGCAGCCGCGAATACCGGGACAGAACTGAAGCTTTCTTT
-	TRBV27	TRBJ2-3	TRBD2	CASSGINGGAADTQYF	TGTGCCAGCAGTGGGATTAACGGGGGGGCGGCAGATACGCAGTATTTT
-	TRBV7-9	TRBJ2-5	TRBD1	CASSVGGQGASQYF	TGTGCCAGCAGCGTAGGGGGACAGGGGGCGTCCCAGTACTTC
-	TRBV5-1	TRBJ2-1	TRBD2	CASSEAGSYNEQFF	TGCGCCAGCAGCGAAGCGGGGTCGTACAATGAGCAGTTCTTC
-	TRBV7-8	TRBJ2-7	TRBD1	CASSPDRAYEQYF	TGTGCCAGCAGCCCGGACAGGGCCTACGAGCAGTACTTC
-	TRBV5-1	TRBJ1-2	-	CASSLGGGRDGYTF	TGCGCCAGCAGCTTGGGAGGGGGAAGGGATGGCTACACCTTC
-	TRBV27	TRBJ2-6	-	CATGEGTSLSGANVLTF	TGTGCCACCGGCGAGGGGACATCACTCTCTGGGGCCAACGTCCTGACTTTC
-	TRBV5-1	TRBJ1-3	-	CASSLEGVSGNTIYF	TGCGCCAGCAGCTTGGAGGGAGTGTCTGGAAACACCATATATTTT
once	TRBV6-4	TRBJ2-3	-	CASSEIRTSTDTQYF	TGTGCCAGCAGTGAAATAAGGACTAGCACAGATACGCAGTATTTT
-	TRBV30	TRBJ1-4	-	CAWRKSGITNEKLFF	TGTGCCTGGAGAAAATCGGGGATAACTAATGAAAAACTGTTTTTT
-	TRBV7-9	TRBJ1-3	-	CASSSVRTEARNTIYF	TGTGCCAGCAGCTCTGTCCGGACAGAGGCGCGAAACACCATATATTTT
-	TRBV28	TRBJ2-3	-	CASSPFGVGTDTQYF	TGTGCCAGCAGTCCTTTCGGGGTAGGGACAGATACGCAGTATTTT
-	TRBV30	TRBJ1-3	-	CALTGYSGNTIYF	TGTGCCCTTACAGGGTACTCTGGAAACACCATATATTTT
-	TRBV30	TRBJ2-3	TRBD1	CAWSVAWQGAFTDTQYF	TGTGCCTGGAGTGTCGCCTGGCAGGGGGCTTTCACAGATACGCAGTATTTT
once	TRBV6-5	TRBJ2-7	TRBD1	CASTQGTGVAYEQYF	TGTGCCAGCACCCAGGGGACAGGGGTCGCCTACGAGCAGTACTTC
-	TRBV4-1	TRBJ2-1	TRBD2	CASSLGLAGGIYEQFF	TGCGCCAGCAGCCTTGGCCTAGCGGGGGGGATTTATGAGCAGTTCTTC
-	TRBV2	TRBJ1-4	TRBD1	CASRGDSLNEKLFF	TGTGCCAGCAGAGGGGACAGTTTAAATGAAAAACTGTTTTTT
once	TRBV28	TRBJ1-5	TRBD1	CASSWGDRNQPQHF	TGTGCCAGCAGTTGGGGGGACAGGAATCAGCCCCAGCATTTT
-	TRBV9	TRBJ2-7	TRBD2	CASSPPGASGTYERYF	TGTGCCAGCAGCCCCCCGGGTGCTAGCGGGACCTACGAGCGGTACTTC
-	TRBV27	TRBJ2-3	-	CASSLGPTDTQYF	TGTGCCAGCAGTTTGGGCCCCACAGATACGCAGTATTTT
-	TRBV28	TRBJ2-5	-	CASSLPVDSQETQYF	TGTGCCAGCAGCCTTCCCGTGGACTCCCAAGAGACCCAGTACTTC
few	TRBV5-6	TRBJ1-1	-	CASSLERETTEAFF	TGTGCCAGCAGCTTGGAGCGGGAAACCACTGAAGCTTTCTTT
-	TRBV18	TRBJ1-5	-	CASSAGEGSNQPQHF	TGTGCCAGCTCCGCAGGGGAGGGAAGCAATCAGCCCCAGCATTTT
-	TRBV2	TRBJ2-1	TRBD1	CASRLLVQGVGEQFF	TGTGCCAGCAGATTATTGGTCCAGGGGGTAGGTGAGCAGTTCTTC
-	TRBV6-1	TRBJ2-3	-	CASMRGDTDTQYF	TGTGCCAGCATGCGGGGTGACACAGATACGCAGTATTTT
-	TRBV5-4	TRBJ2-5	TRBD1	CASSLEDRGFQETQYF	TGTGCCAGCAGCTTGGAGGACAGGGGATTCCAAGAGACCCAGTACTTC
few	TRBV11-2	TRBJ2-3	-	CASSFRGDTDTQYF	TGTGCCAGCAGCTTTCGGGGAGACACAGATACGCAGTATTTT
-	TRBV4-1	TRBJ2-4	-	CASSQGRAKQTIDIQYF	TGCGCCAGCAGCCAAGGTAGGGCAAAGCAGACTATCGACATTCAGTACTTC
-	TRBV30	TRBJ2-1	-	CAWSRGAAYNEQFF	TGTGCCTGGAGTCGGGGAGCGGCCTACAATGAGCAGTTCTTC
-	TRBV28	TRBJ1-6	-	CASSFGGLYNSPLHF	TGTGCCAGCAGTTTCGGGGGGCTCTATAATTCACCCCTCCACTTT
-	TRBV6-7	TRBJ2-1	TRBD2	CASSSSGSSYNEQFF	TGTGCCAGCAGCTCTAGCGGGAGTTCCTACAATGAGCAGTTCTTC
-	TRBV4-1	TRBJ2-7	TRBD1	CASSQARGLYEQYF	TGCGCCAGCAGCCAGGCCAGGGGGCTCTACGAGCAGTACTTC
-	TRBV6-5	TRBJ2-2	TRBD1	CASSYEGQINTGELFF	TGTGCCAGCAGTTACGAGGGACAGATAAACACCGGGGAGCTGTTTTTT